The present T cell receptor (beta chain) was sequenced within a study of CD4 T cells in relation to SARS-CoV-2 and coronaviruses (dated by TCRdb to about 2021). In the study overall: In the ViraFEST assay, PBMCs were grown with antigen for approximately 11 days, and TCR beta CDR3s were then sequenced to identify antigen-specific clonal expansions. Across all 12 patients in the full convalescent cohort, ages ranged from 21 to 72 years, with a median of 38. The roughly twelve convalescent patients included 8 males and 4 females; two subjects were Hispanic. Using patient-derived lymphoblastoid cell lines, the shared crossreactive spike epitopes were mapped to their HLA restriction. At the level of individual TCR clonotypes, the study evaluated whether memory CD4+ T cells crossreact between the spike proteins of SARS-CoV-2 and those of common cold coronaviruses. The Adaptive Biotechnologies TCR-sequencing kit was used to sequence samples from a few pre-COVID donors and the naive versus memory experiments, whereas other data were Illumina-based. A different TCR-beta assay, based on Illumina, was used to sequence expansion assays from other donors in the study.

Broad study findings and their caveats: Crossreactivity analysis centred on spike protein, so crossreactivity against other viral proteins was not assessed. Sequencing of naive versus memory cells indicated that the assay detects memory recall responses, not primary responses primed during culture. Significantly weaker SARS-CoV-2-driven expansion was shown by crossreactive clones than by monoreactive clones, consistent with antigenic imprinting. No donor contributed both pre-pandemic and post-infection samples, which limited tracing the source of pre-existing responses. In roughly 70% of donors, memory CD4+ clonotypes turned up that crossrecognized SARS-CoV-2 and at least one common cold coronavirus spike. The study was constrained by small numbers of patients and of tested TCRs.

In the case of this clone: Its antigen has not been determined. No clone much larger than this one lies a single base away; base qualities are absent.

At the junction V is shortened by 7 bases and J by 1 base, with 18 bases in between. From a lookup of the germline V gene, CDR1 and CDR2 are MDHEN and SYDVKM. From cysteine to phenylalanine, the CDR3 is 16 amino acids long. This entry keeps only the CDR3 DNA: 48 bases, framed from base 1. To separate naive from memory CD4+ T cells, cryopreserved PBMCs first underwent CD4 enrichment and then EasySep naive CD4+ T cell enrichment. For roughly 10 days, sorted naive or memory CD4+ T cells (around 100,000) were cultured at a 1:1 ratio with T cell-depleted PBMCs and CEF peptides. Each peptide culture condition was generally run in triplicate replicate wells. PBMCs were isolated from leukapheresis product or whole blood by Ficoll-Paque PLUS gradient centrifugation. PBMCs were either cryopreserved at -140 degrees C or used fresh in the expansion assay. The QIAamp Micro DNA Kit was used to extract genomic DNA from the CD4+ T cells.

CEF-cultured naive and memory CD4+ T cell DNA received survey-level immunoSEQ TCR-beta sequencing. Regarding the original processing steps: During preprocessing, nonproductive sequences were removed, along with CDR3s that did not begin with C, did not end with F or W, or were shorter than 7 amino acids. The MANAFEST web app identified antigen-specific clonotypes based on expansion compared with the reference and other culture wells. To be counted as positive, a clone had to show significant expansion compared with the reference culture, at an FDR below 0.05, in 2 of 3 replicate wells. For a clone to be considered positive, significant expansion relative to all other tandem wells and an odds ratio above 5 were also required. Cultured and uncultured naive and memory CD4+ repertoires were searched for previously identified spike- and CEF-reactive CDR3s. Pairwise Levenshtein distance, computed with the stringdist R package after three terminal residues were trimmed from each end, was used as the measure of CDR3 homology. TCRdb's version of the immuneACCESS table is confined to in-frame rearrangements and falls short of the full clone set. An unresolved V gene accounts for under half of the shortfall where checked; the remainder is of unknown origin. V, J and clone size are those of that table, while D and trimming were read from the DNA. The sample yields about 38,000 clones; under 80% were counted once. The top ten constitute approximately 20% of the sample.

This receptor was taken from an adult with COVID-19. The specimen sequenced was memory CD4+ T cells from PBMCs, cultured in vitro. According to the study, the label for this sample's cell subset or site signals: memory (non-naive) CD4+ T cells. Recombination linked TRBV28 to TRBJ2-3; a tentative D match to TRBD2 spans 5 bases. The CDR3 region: CASTDVGVSGTDTQYF. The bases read TGTGCCAGCACCGACGTCGGGGTATCGGGCACAGATACGCAGTATTTT.